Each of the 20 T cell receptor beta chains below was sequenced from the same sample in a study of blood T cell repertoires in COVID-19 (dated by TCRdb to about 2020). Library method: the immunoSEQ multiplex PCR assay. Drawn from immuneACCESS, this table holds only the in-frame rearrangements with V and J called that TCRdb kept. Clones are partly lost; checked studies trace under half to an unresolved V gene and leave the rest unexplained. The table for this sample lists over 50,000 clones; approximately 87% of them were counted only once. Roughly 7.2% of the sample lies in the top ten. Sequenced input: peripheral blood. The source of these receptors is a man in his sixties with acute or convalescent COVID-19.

The chain's CDR3 is CASSPRQHNEKLFF. Written as DNA, the CDR3 is TGTGCCAGCAGCCCCCGACAGCATAATGAAAAACTGTTTTTT. The chain uses TRBV27 and TRBJ1-4, with a tentative D call TRBD1 (5 bases). Germline V gives CDR1 MNHEY, CDR2 SMNVEV (reference sequence). CDR3 length equals 14 residues. V was pared by 6 bases and J by 4 bases, with 12 bases between.

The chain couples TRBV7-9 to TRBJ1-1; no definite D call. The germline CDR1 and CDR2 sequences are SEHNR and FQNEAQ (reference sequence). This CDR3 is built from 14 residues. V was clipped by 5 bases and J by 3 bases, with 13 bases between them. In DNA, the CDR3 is TGTGCCAGCAGCCCTACCCGGACTGACACTGAAGCTTTCTTT. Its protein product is CASSPTRTDTEAFF.

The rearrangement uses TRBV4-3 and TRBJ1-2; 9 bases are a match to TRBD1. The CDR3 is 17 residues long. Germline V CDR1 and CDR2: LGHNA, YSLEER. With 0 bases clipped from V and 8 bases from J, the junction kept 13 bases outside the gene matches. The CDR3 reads CASSQDLAGTGFRGYTF. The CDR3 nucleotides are TGCGCCAGCAGCCAAGATCTGGCCGGGACAGGGTTCCGCGGCTACACCTTC.

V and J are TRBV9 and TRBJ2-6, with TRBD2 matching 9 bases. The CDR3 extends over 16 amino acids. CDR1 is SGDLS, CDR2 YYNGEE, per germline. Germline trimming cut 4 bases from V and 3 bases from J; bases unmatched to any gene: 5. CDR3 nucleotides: TGTGCCAGCAGCCCCGCGGGGGGGGGTGGGGCCAACGTCCTGACTTTC. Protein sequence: CASSPAGGGGANVLTF.

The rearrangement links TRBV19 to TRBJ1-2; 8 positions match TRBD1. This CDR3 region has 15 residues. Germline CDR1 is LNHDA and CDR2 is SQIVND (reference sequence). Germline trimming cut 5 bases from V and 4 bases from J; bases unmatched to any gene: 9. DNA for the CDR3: TGTGCCAGTAGTTCCGAAGGGACAGGAGCCTATGGCTACACCTTC. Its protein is CASSSEGTGAYGYTF.

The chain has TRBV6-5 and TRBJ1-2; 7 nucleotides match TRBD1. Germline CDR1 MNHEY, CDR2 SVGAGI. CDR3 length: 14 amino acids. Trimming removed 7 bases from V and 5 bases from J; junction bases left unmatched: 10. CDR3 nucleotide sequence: TGTGCCAGCATGACACCGGGACAGTTTTATGGCTACACCTTC. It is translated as CASMTPGQFYGYTF.

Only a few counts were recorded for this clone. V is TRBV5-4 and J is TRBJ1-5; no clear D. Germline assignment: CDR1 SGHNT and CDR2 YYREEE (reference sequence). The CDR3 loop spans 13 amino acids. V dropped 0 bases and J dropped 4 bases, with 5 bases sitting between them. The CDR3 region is CASSLGENQPQHF. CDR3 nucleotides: TGTGCCAGCAGCTTGGGGGAGAATCAGCCCCAGCATTTT.

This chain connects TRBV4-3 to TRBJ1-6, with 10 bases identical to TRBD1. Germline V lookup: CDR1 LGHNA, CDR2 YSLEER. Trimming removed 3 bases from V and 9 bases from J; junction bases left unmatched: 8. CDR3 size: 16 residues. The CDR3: CASSQGDRGRGSPLHF. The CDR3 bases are TGCGCCAGCAGCCAGGGAGACAGGGGGCGCGGTTCACCCCTCCACTTT.

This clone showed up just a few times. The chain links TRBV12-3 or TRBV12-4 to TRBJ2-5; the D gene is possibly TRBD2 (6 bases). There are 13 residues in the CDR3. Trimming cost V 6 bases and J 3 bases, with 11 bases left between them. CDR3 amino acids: CASRNTGEETQYF. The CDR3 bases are TGTGCCAGCAGAAATACGGGGGAAGAGACCCAGTACTTC.

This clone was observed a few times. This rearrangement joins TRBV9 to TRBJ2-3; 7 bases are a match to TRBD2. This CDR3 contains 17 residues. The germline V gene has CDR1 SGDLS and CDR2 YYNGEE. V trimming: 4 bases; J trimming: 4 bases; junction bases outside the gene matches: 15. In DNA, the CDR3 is TGTGCCAGCAGCTCCGGGTCGGCCAGCGGGGTCGCAGATACGCAGTATTTT. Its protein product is CASSSGSASGVADTQYF.

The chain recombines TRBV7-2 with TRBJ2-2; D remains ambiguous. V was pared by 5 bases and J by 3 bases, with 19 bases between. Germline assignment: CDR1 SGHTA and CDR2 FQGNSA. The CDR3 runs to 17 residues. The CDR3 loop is CASSRPTTVADTGELFF. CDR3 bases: TGTGCCAGCAGCCGTCCAACCACGGTTGCCGACACCGGGGAGCTGTTTTTT. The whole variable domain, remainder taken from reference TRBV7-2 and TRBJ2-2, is GAGVSQSPSNKVTEKGKDVELRCDPISGHTALYWYRQSLGQGLEFLIYFQGNSAPDKSGLPSDRFSAERTGGSVSTLTIQRTQQEDSAVYLCASSRPTTVADTGELFFGEGSRLTVL.

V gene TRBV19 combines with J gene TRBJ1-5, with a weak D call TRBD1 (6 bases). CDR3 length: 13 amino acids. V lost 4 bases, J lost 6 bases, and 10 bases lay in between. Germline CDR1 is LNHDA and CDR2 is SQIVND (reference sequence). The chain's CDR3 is CASSTNRAQPQHF. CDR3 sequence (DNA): TGTGCCAGTAGTACGAACAGGGCTCAGCCCCAGCATTTT.

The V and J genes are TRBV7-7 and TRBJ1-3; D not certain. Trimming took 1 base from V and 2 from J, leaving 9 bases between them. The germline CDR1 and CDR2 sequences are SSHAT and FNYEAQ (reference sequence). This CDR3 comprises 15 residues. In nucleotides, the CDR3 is TGTGCCAGCAGCTTAGGGGGAGCCCCTGGAAACACCATATATTTT. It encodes CASSLGGAPGNTIYF.

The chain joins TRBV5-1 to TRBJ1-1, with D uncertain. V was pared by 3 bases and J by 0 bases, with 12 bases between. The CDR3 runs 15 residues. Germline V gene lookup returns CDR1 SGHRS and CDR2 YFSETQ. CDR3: CASSSGASLNTEAFF. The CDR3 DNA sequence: TGCGCCAGCAGCTCGGGAGCGAGCCTGAACACTGAAGCTTTCTTT.

The CDR3 DNA is TGTGCCAGCAGTTCCACGACAGGGAGTTGGCATTTT. Amino acid sequence: CASSSTTGSWHF. V usage is TRBV12-3 or TRBV12-4 and J usage is TRBJ1-5; 7 nucleotides line up with TRBD1. V lost 4 bases, J lost 15 bases, and 9 bases stayed unmatched. The CDR3 sequence is 12 residues long.

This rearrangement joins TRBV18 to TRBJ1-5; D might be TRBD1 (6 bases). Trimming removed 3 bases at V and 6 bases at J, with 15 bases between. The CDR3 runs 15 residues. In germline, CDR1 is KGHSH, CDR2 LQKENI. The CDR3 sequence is CASSPNRASGQPQHF. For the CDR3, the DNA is TGTGCCAGCTCACCCAACAGGGCCTCGGGTCAGCCCCAGCATTTT.

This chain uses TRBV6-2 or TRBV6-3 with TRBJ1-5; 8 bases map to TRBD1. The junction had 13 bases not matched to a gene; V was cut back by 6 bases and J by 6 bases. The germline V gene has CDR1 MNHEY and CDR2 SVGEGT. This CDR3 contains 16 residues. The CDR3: CASSLSQGALGQPQHF. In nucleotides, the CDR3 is TGTGCCAGCAGCCTCTCCCAGGGGGCGTTGGGTCAGCCCCAGCATTTT.

The CDR3 reads CASSPGTVGAYEQYF. As DNA, the CDR3 is TGTGCCAGCTCACCCGGGACAGTGGGAGCCTACGAGCAGTACTTC. This chain uses TRBV18 with TRBJ2-7; 7 nucleotides match TRBD1. The ends lost 3 bases at V and 2 bases at J; junction bases unmatched: 7. CDR1 KGHSH and CDR2 LQKENI come from the germline V gene. The CDR3 runs 15 residues.

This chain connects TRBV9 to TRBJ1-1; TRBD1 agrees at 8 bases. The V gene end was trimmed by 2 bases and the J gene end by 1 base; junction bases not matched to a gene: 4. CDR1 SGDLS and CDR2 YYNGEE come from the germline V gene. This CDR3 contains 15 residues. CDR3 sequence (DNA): TGTGCCAGCAGCGTCGGACAGGGACCGAACACTGAAGCTTTCTTT. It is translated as CASSVGQGPNTEAFF.

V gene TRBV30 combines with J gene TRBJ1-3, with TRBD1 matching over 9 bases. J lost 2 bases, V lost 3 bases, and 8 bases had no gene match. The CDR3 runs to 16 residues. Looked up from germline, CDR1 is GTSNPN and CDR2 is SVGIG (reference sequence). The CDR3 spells CAWRADRGWTGNTIYF. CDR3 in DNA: TGTGCCTGGAGAGCCGACAGGGGGTGGACTGGAAACACCATATATTTT.